The 31 T cell receptor beta chains in this list originate from one sample, sequenced in a study of blood T cell repertoires in COVID-19. Measured with immunoSEQ multiplex PCR; TCRdb has only the in-frame clones, and not every one. This sample has under 95,000 clones, with roughly 90% found just once. Specimen: peripheral blood. All receptors derive from a woman aged 45-59 years with acute or convalescent COVID-19.

The genes are TRBV5-1 and TRBJ1-1; D remains ambiguous. Germline assignment: CDR1 SGHRS and CDR2 YFSETQ. CDR3 length: 14 residues. The V end was cut by 0 bases, the J end by 1 base, with 7 bases between. The CDR3 DNA reads TGCGCCAGCAGCTTGGATGCAGGGAACACTGAAGCTTTCTTT. Residues: CASSLDAGNTEAFF.

In this sample, this clone turned up a few times. This rearrangement joins TRBV4-1 to TRBJ1-5; TRBD1 is a possible D gene (6 bases). The CDR3 totals 17 residues. CDR1 is MGHRA, CDR2 YSYEKL, per germline. Trimming pared 1 base from V and 4 bases from J, leaving 17 bases between. The CDR3 bases are TGCGCCAGCAGCCAAGTCCAGATGGTACAGGGTAATCAGCCCCAGCATTTT. Its protein product is CASSQVQMVQGNQPQHF.

The chain recombines TRBV7-3 with TRBJ2-5, with TRBD2 matching 7 bases. Germline V gene data show CDR1 as SGHTA and CDR2 as FQGTGA. The CDR3 runs to 15 residues. The ends lost 0 bases at V and 0 bases at J; junction bases unmatched: 1. The chain's CDR3 is CASSLTSGYQETQYF. DNA for the CDR3: TGTGCCAGCAGCTTAACTAGCGGGTACCAAGAGACCCAGTACTTC.

V usage is TRBV30 and J usage is TRBJ1-1; D possibly corresponds to TRBD1 (5 bases). Per germline, CDR1 GTSNPN and CDR2 SVGIG (reference sequence). V was shortened by 2 bases and J by 2 bases, with 9 bases between the two germline ends. The CDR3 sequence is 13 residues long. CDR3 region: CAWSWQGNTEAFF. CDR3 bases: TGTGCCTGGAGTTGGCAGGGCAACACTGAAGCTTTCTTT.

This rearrangement joins TRBV2 to TRBJ1-2; 8 bases align to TRBD1. This CDR3 is 15 amino acids long. J gave up 7 bases and V 8 bases, and 15 bases lay outside the gene matches. Per the germline V gene, CDR1 is SNHLY and CDR2 is FYNNEI. The CDR3 sequence: CASVPTSDRAGGYTF. The CDR3, as DNA: TGTGCCAGCGTTCCAACTTCGGACAGGGCGGGTGGCTACACCTTC.

V and J are TRBV29-1 and TRBJ1-2; maybe TRBD1 (5 bases). The CDR3 loop spans 12 amino acids. Looked up from germline, CDR1 is SQVTM and CDR2 is ANQGSEA. V was clipped by 8 bases and J by 8 bases, with 18 bases between them. The CDR3 DNA sequence: TGCAGCTCCGCGGGGCTCCGAGAGGGCTACACCTTC. Its translation is CSSAGLREGYTF.

The genes are TRBV18 and TRBJ2-7; 9 nucleotides agree with TRBD2. Per the germline V gene, CDR1 is KGHSH and CDR2 is LQKENI. V was pared by 4 bases and J by 2 bases, with 3 bases of the junction left unmatched. The CDR3 totals 14 residues. CDR3 bases: TGTGCCAGCTCACGACTAGCGGCGGCCTACGAGCAGTACTTC. This gives the protein CASSRLAAAYEQYF.

The rearrangement uses TRBV5-1 and TRBJ1-6; D is undetermined. V lost 0 bases to trimming and J lost 8 bases, with 6 bases between them. The CDR3 is 13 amino acids. Per the germline V gene, CDR1 is SGHRS and CDR2 is YFSETQ. The DNA of the CDR3 is TGCGCCAGCAGCTTGGCTGGGCATTCACCCCTCCACTTT. Translated, it gives CASSLAGHSPLHF.

The rearrangement joins TRBV6-5 to TRBJ1-2; D unclear. This CDR3 is 12 amino acids long. From germline, CDR1 is MNHEY and CDR2 SVGAGI. Between the trimmed V and J ends, which lost 7 bases and 6 bases, there was a span of 12 bases. This chain's CDR3 is CASTGWEDGYTF. The CDR3 DNA follows: TGTGCCAGCACTGGATGGGAGGATGGCTACACCTTC.

Here the CDR3 reads CASSLSENTDTQYF. The CDR3 DNA sequence: TGTGCCAGCAGCTTATCGGAGAACACAGATACGCAGTATTTT. The chain is built from TRBV7-8 and TRBJ2-3; the D is unclear. CDR3 length equals 14 residues. Germline V lookup: CDR1 SGHVS, CDR2 FQNEAQ. V lost 2 bases and J lost 2, with 8 bases in between.

The CDR3 DNA is TGTGCCAGCAGCCTGACTTTCGCGAACACCGGGGAGCTGTTTTTT. The encoded protein is CASSLTFANTGELFF. The V and J genes are TRBV7-3 and TRBJ2-2; D gene ambiguous. V gave up 5 bases and J gave up 0 bases, with 10 bases separating them. Germline CDR1 reads SGHTA; CDR2 reads FQGTGA. The CDR3 consists of 15 residues.

The chain links TRBV4-1 to TRBJ1-4; a possible D gene is TRBD1 (5 bases). Trimming stripped 1 base from V and 8 bases from J, with 17 bases between. CDR1 is MGHRA and CDR2 is YSYEKL in the germline V gene. The CDR3 totals 16 residues. The CDR3 is CASSQAGSGPSEKLFF. DNA for the CDR3: TGCGCCAGCAGCCAAGCGGGCTCAGGGCCCAGCGAAAAACTGTTTTTT.

As DNA, the CDR3 is TGCGCCAGCAGCGCTACCGGGACAGGGAATGGCTACACCTTC. Translating it yields CASSATGTGNGYTF. The chain carries TRBV5-1 and TRBJ1-2, with TRBD1 matching 9 bases. Trimming removed 4 bases from V and 6 bases from J; junction bases left unmatched: 7. Per germline, CDR1 SGHRS and CDR2 YFSETQ. The CDR3 runs to 14 residues.

This chain uses TRBV5-6 with TRBJ1-3; the D is unclear. V was clipped by 3 bases and J by 0 bases, with 22 bases between them. The CDR3 is 19 amino acids. Germline-derived CDR1 and CDR2 are SGHDT and YYEEEE. CDR3 sequence: CASSSRGHVALVSGNTIYF. For the CDR3, the DNA is TGTGCCAGCAGCTCTCGGGGTCACGTCGCACTCGTCTCTGGAAACACCATATATTTT.

This clone has just a few counts. The J gene is TRBJ2-7, the V gene TRBV28, with 13 bases aligning to TRBD2. Germline-derived CDR1 and CDR2 are MDHEN and SYDVKM. Losses at the gene ends were 8 bases for V and 6 bases for J; bases not matched to a gene: 16. This CDR3 comprises 17 residues. The CDR3, as DNA: TGTGCCAGCCACACCGGGACTAGCGGGGCCCAGGCGGGCGAGCAGTACTTC. Translation: CASHTGTSGAQAGEQYF. Full variable domain (remainder filled in from reference TRBV28 and TRBJ2-7): DVKVTQSSRYLVKRTGEKVFLECVQDMDHENMFWYRQDPGLGLRLIYFSYDVKMKEKGDIPEGYSVSREKKERFSLILESASTNQTSMYLCASHTGTSGAQAGEQYFGPGTRLTVT.

This chain joins TRBV14 and TRBJ1-1; 9 nucleotides line up with TRBD1. V lost 2 bases and J lost 7; bases outside the gene matches: 8. This CDR3 has 15 residues. Per the germline V gene, CDR1 is SGHDN and CDR2 is FVKESK. CDR3 region: CASSQINTGGIEAFF. The CDR3 DNA reads as TGTGCCAGCAGCCAAATAAACACAGGGGGCATTGAAGCTTTCTTT.

This clone was seen just once. The chain joins TRBV5-6 to TRBJ1-5; D gene uncertain. Germline CDR1 is SGHDT and CDR2 is YYEEEE. The CDR3 covers 14 residues. Trimming shortened V by 1 base and J by 15 bases, and 20 bases separated the two germline ends. CDR3 coding DNA: TGTGCCAGCAGCTTGAGAGGCGGTACTACCCCTACGCATTTT. Protein: CASSLRGGTTPTHF.

The chain is built from TRBV7-3 and TRBJ2-7; 7 bases fit TRBD1. This CDR3 is built from 16 residues. Unmatched junction bases numbered 10, after V lost 5 bases and J lost 0 bases. CDR1 is SGHTA, CDR2 FQGTGA, per germline. The CDR3 nucleotides read TGTGCCAGCAGCGCCCAAGGGTGGGACAGCTCCTACGAGCAGTACTTC. Its protein product is CASSAQGWDSSYEQYF.

V gene TRBV7-9 combines with J gene TRBJ2-2; unclear D gene. Trimming took off 4 bases at V and 4 bases at J, with 13 bases between the two ends. CDR3 length: 15 residues. Germline V lookup: CDR1 SEHNR, CDR2 FQNEAQ (reference sequence). CDR3 region: CASSSIHTGTGELFF. The DNA for the CDR3 is TGTGCCAGCAGCTCTATCCACACGGGCACCGGGGAGCTGTTTTTT. The variable domain in full, with the rest retrieved from reference TRBV7-9 and TRBJ2-2, is DTGVSQNPRHKITKRGQNVTFRCDPISEHNRLYWYRQTLGQGPEFLTYFQNEAQLEKSRLLSDRFSAERPKGSFSTLEIQRTEQGDSAMYLCASSSIHTGTGELFFGEGSRLTVL.

The chain carries TRBV7-3 and TRBJ2-6; no clear D gene. CDR1 and CDR2 (germline): SGHTA, FQGTGA. V was trimmed by 2 bases and J by 1 base, leaving 9 bases between them. CDR3 length: 16 amino acids. This CDR3 is CASSLLIESGANVLTF. The CDR3 coding sequence is TGTGCCAGCAGCTTATTGATCGAGTCTGGGGCCAACGTCCTGACTTTC.

This chain links TRBV19 with TRBJ2-7; D unresolved. In germline, CDR1 is LNHDA, CDR2 SQIVND (reference sequence). V gave up 3 bases and J gave up 0 bases, with 12 bases separating them. This CDR3 has 15 amino acids. CDR3 DNA: TGTGCCAGTAGTATTATGCTAGGCAGCTCCTACGAGCAGTACTTC. Translated, it gives CASSIMLGSSYEQYF.

V and J are TRBV6-5 and TRBJ2-1; possibly TRBD2 for D (6 bases). Trimming took 7 bases from V and 2 from J, leaving 12 bases between them. Germline V gene sequence: CDR1 MNHEY, CDR2 SVGAGI. This CDR3 has 14 residues. The CDR3: CASTSWGAYNEQFF. CDR3 DNA sequence: TGTGCCAGCACCTCTTGGGGGGCCTACAATGAGCAGTTCTTC.

This sequence joins TRBV2 and TRBJ1-5, with 7 bases identical to TRBD1. CDR1 is SNHLY, CDR2 FYNNEI, per germline. With 6 bases clipped from V and 3 bases from J, the junction kept 8 bases outside the gene matches. This CDR3 has 15 residues. This CDR3 is CASRMAGTDNQPQHF. DNA of the CDR3: TGTGCCAGCAGGATGGCCGGGACAGACAATCAGCCCCAGCATTTT.

This clone was seen ten or more times. The DNA of the CDR3 is TGTGCCAGTAGTCCTGGACTGGGGATCTACAATGAGCAGTTCTTC. This gives the protein CASSPGLGIYNEQFF. V usage is TRBV19 and J usage is TRBJ2-1; tentatively, D is TRBD2 (5 bases). Trimming cost V 5 bases and J 3 bases, with 14 bases left between them. CDR1 is LNHDA and CDR2 is SQIVND in the germline V gene (reference sequence). The CDR3 has 15 amino acids.

This rearrangement joins TRBV5-4 to TRBJ2-7, with a tentative D call TRBD2 (5 bases). Germline V gene lookup returns CDR1 SGHNT and CDR2 YYREEE (reference sequence). CDR3 length: 12 residues. V lost 3 bases and J 6 bases, leaving 10 bases between the germline ends. In DNA form, the CDR3 reads TGTGCCAGCAGCTCTGCGGGCTTCGAGCAGTACTTC. It translates to CASSSAGFEQYF.

This chain links TRBV29-1 with TRBJ2-7, with no clear D. Germline V gives CDR1 SQVTM, CDR2 ANQGSEA. This CDR3 comprises 13 residues. V was pared by 4 bases and J by 0 bases, with 10 bases between. The CDR3 reads CSVAKPASYEQYF. CDR3 DNA sequence: TGCAGCGTTGCTAAACCTGCCTCCTACGAGCAGTACTTC.

J is TRBJ2-1 and V is TRBV29-1; D not resolved. Trimming cost V 6 bases and J 0 bases, with 12 bases left between them. The CDR3 runs to 14 residues. Germline V gene data show CDR1 as SQVTM and CDR2 as ANQGSEA. The CDR3 sequence: CSVGGRSSYNEQFF. The DNA of the CDR3 is TGCAGCGTGGGCGGACGGAGCTCCTACAATGAGCAGTTCTTC.

In DNA, the CDR3 is TGTGCCAGCTCTGAGACTAGCGGGAGCAGTAGTGAGCAGTTCTTC. It encodes CASSETSGSSSEQFF. The chain carries TRBV18 and TRBJ2-1; 12 bases line up with TRBD2. CDR3 length: 15 residues. Germline lookup yields CDR1 KGHSH and CDR2 LQKENI. Germline trimming cut 6 bases from V and 9 bases from J; bases unmatched to any gene: 9.

This clone was recorded many times. The chain joins TRBV4-1 to TRBJ1-6, with 8 bases fitting TRBD1. The CDR3 contains 16 residues. Germline lookup yields CDR1 MGHRA and CDR2 YSYEKL. The trim removed 0 bases at V and 14 bases at J, leaving 12 bases unmatched. CDR3 in amino acids: CASSQDSAGGLSTLHF. DNA for the CDR3: TGCGCCAGCAGCCAAGATTCGGCAGGGGGCCTGTCGACCCTCCACTTT.

The chain employs TRBV6-6 and TRBJ2-7, with D unresolved. Germline V lookup: CDR1 MNHNY, CDR2 SVGAGI (reference sequence). V lost 2 bases, J lost 0 bases, and 14 bases lay in between. This CDR3 region has 16 residues. For the CDR3, the DNA is TGTGCCAGCAGTTACGTGGTTACTTCTGACTCCTACGAGCAGTACTTC. The encoded protein is CASSYVVTSDSYEQYF.

The chain has TRBV2 and TRBJ1-1; D is possibly TRBD1 (6 bases). The CDR3 runs 14 residues. Per the germline V gene, CDR1 is SNHLY and CDR2 is FYNNEI. With 9 bases removed from V and 0 bases from J, the gap between germline ends came to 14 bases. CDR3 protein: CASGQLAMNTEAFF. CDR3 coding DNA: TGTGCCAGTGGACAGTTAGCTATGAACACTGAAGCTTTCTTT.